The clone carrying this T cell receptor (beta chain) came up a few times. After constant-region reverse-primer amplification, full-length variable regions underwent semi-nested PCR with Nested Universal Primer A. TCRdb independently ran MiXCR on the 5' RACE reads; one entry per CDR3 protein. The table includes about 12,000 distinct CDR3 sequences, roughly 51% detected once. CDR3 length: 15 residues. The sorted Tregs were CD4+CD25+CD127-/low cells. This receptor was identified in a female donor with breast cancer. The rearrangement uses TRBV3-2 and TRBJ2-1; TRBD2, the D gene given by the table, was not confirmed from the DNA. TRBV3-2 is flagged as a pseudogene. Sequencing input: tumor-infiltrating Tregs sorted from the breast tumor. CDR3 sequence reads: CASSQGTSSYNEQFF. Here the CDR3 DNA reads TGTGCCAGCAGCCAAGGGACTAGCTCCTACAATGAGCAGTTCTTC.